This entry lists 30 T cell receptor beta chains sequenced from one sample in a study of shared clonotypes between healthy human individuals. TCRdb's table, derived via immunoSEQ multiplex PCR, lists solely in-frame clones and lacks some. Of about 590,000 clones listed, around 95% are singletons. In the naive CD8 group, cells lacked CD45RO and were positively selected for CCR7, so terminally differentiated effector memory CD45RA+ cells were left out. The sequencing input was naive CD8+ T cells sorted from blood. The receptors stem from a woman younger than 45 in good health.

With respect to this clone: The same CDR3 also results from other DNA sequences found in this sample. This chain links TRBV27 with TRBJ2-3, with 13 positions matching TRBD2. Losses at the gene ends were 6 bases for V and 3 bases for J; bases not matched to a gene: 3. From germline, CDR1 is MNHEY and CDR2 SMNVEV (reference sequence). The CDR3 extends over 15 amino acids. The CDR3 region has the DNA TGTGCCAGCAGCCCGGGACTAGCGGGAACAGATACGCAGTATTTT. Residues: CASSPGLAGTDTQYF.

The chain couples TRBV6-1 to TRBJ2-7, with TRBD1 as a possible D gene (6 bases). Germline CDR1 MNHNS, CDR2 SASEGT. Trimming took 3 bases from V and 4 from J, leaving 13 bases between them. This CDR3 has 14 residues. CDR3 coding DNA: TGTGCCAGCAGTGAGCAGGCAGGGGAGTACGAGCAGTACTTC. This translates into CASSEQAGEYEQYF.

The rearrangement uses TRBV19 and TRBJ1-5; no clear D gene. Trimming took 6 bases from V and 2 from J, leaving 11 bases between them. This CDR3 is 14 amino acids long. The germline V gene encodes CDR1 LNHDA and CDR2 SQIVND (reference sequence). The CDR3, as DNA: TGTGCCAGTAGCTTGGACGTCCGCAATCAGCCCCAGCATTTT. Translation: CASSLDVRNQPQHF.

The gene calls are TRBV28 and TRBJ2-7, with a tentative D call TRBD2 (5 bases). The CDR3 has 14 residues. The germline CDR1 and CDR2 sequences are MDHEN and SYDVKM. Trimming took off 5 bases at V and 1 base at J, with 12 bases between the two ends. In DNA, the CDR3 is TGTGCCAGCAGTGCCCTCGGGATATCCTACGAGCAGTACTTC. The encoded protein is CASSALGISYEQYF.

This clone was recorded only once. The V gene is TRBV27, the J gene TRBJ2-3; D gene unclear. Germline assignment: CDR1 MNHEY and CDR2 SMNVEV (reference sequence). The V end lost 5 bases, the J end lost 6 bases, and 12 bases lay between the germline ends. CDR3 size: 13 residues. The CDR3 DNA follows: TGTGCCAGCAGTGGGGATGGATGGGATACGCAGTATTTT. This gives the protein CASSGDGWDTQYF.

J is TRBJ1-1 and V is TRBV2; D not resolved. The CDR3 totals 12 residues. Germline-derived CDR1 and CDR2 are SNHLY and FYNNEI. Trimming removed 9 bases at V and 1 base at J, with 9 bases between. CDR3 region: CARGDKNTEAFF. Here the CDR3 DNA reads TGTGCCAGAGGAGACAAGAACACTGAAGCTTTCTTT.

The chain links TRBV6-1 to TRBJ1-1; a possible D gene is TRBD1 (6 bases). Germline V gene lookup returns CDR1 MNHNS and CDR2 SASEGT. This CDR3 has 14 amino acids. The germline V and J ends were trimmed by 5 bases and 4 bases, with 14 bases remaining between them. Written as DNA, the CDR3 is TGTGCCAGCAGTATATCCAGGGGTGGCACTGAAGCTTTCTTT. This gives the protein CASSISRGGTEAFF.

The V call is TRBV6-5, the J call TRBJ2-7; 9 bases match TRBD2. The V gene's germline CDR1 is MNHEY and CDR2 SVGAGI. This CDR3 is 14 amino acids long. CDR3 region: CVAATGSGSYEQYF. As DNA, the CDR3 is TGTGTAGCAGCGACAGGTAGCGGGAGTTACGAGCAGTACTTC.

Of note for this clone: Other DNA sequences in the sample encode the same CDR3. The chain joins TRBV28 to TRBJ1-5, with D unclear. V was clipped by 8 bases and J by 6 bases, with 8 bases between them. CDR3 size: 11 residues. The germline V gene has CDR1 MDHEN and CDR2 SYDVKM. The CDR3 sequence is CASRGSQPQHF. The CDR3 nucleotides are TGTGCCAGCCGTGGGTCTCAGCCCCAGCATTTT.

The rearrangement links TRBV6-1 to TRBJ1-5; D gene unclear. The CDR3 totals 15 residues. The V gene's germline CDR1 is MNHNS and CDR2 SASEGT. The V and J ends lost 3 bases and 8 bases respectively, with 17 bases between them. CDR3 amino acids: CASSDSRGRIEPQHF. DNA for the CDR3: TGTGCCAGCAGTGATAGTCGGGGTAGAATAGAGCCCCAGCATTTT.

The V call is TRBV29-1, the J call TRBJ1-2; D may be TRBD1 (5 bases). Trimming took off 8 bases at V and 2 bases at J, with 18 bases between the two ends. In germline, CDR1 is SQVTM, CDR2 ANQGSEA. The CDR3 covers 14 residues. CDR3 sequence: CSIVDQGVNYGYTF. Here the CDR3 DNA reads TGCAGCATTGTGGATCAGGGAGTAAACTATGGCTACACCTTC.

The chain is built from TRBV7-2 and TRBJ2-1; D gene unclear. Deletions cut 3 bases from V and 8 bases from J, with 14 bases between. This CDR3 is 14 amino acids long. Per germline, CDR1 SGHTA and CDR2 FQGNSA. The CDR3, as DNA: TGTGCCAGCAGCTTTATTTCATTTTCAGATGAGCAGTTCTTC. This codes for CASSFISFSDEQFF.

V is TRBV27 and J is TRBJ2-7; 9 positions agree with TRBD1. V was pared by 3 bases and J by 5 bases, with 14 bases of the junction left unmatched. Germline-derived CDR1 and CDR2 are MNHEY and SMNVEV (reference sequence). CDR3 length equals 17 residues. For the CDR3, the DNA is TGTGCCAGCAGTTTCCTTCTCGGGACAGGGAGTTCCGACGAGCAGTACTTC. It translates to CASSFLLGTGSSDEQYF.

This clone is a singleton in its sample. The genes are TRBV5-4 and TRBJ1-1, with D perhaps TRBD1 (6 bases). The V end was cut by 4 bases, the J end by 0 bases, with 22 bases between. Germline V gives CDR1 SGHNT, CDR2 YYREEE (reference sequence). The length of the CDR3 is 18 residues. Written as DNA, the CDR3 is TGTGCCAGCAGCCCGGGTACACCCAAGGGGGGAGTGAACACTGAAGCTTTCTTT. The encoded protein is CASSPGTPKGGVNTEAFF.

This rearrangement joins TRBV27 to TRBJ2-1; D not certain. This CDR3 has 14 amino acids. Trimming took 3 bases from V and 3 from J, leaving 9 bases between them. The germline CDR1 and CDR2 sequences are MNHEY and SMNVEV (reference sequence). CDR3 in DNA: TGTGCCAGCAGTTTGGCATTAAACTACAATGAGCAGTTCTTC. Translation: CASSLALNYNEQFF.

The chain employs TRBV19 and TRBJ2-1; 11 bases are shared with TRBD2. J was trimmed by 3 bases and V by 3 bases; bases with no gene match: 16. From germline, CDR1 is LNHDA and CDR2 SQIVND (reference sequence). The CDR3 runs 20 residues. CDR3 bases: TGTGCCAGTAGTATCCCCGGACTAGCGGGTACCCCCGGCATCTACAATGAGCAGTTCTTC. It is translated as CASSIPGLAGTPGIYNEQFF.

The rearrangement joins TRBV5-1 to TRBJ1-5; 9 nucleotides agree with TRBD1. Germline V gene lookup returns CDR1 SGHRS and CDR2 YFSETQ. V was pared by 4 bases and J by 3 bases, with 8 bases of the junction left unmatched. The CDR3 spans 16 residues. CDR3 protein: CASSPSGTGFNQPQHF. Written as DNA, the CDR3 is TGCGCCAGCAGCCCCTCCGGGACAGGGTTCAATCAGCCCCAGCATTTT.

The gene calls are TRBV27 and TRBJ2-1; 7 positions match TRBD2. After removal of 4 bases from V and 10 bases from J, the junction contained 7 bases not matched to a gene. CDR1 MNHEY and CDR2 SMNVEV come from the germline V gene (reference sequence). The CDR3 contains 13 residues. CDR3 in amino acids: CASSSTSDREQFF. DNA for the CDR3: TGTGCCAGCAGTTCTACTAGCGACCGCGAGCAGTTCTTC.

The chain uses TRBV28 and TRBJ2-3, with D tentatively TRBD1 (6 bases). The CDR3 is 13 residues long. Germline CDR1 and CDR2: MDHEN and SYDVKM. V was trimmed by 6 bases and J by 4 bases, leaving 11 bases between them. CDR3 sequence reads: CASSFTGSDTQYF. As DNA, the CDR3 is TGTGCCAGCAGCTTTACAGGGTCAGATACGCAGTATTTT.

This rearrangement joins TRBV28 to TRBJ2-5; D perhaps matches TRBD2 (6 bases). The CDR3 length is 23 residues. Trimming stripped 1 base from V and 1 base from J, with 34 bases between. The germline V gene has CDR1 MDHEN and CDR2 SYDVKM. The CDR3 here is CASSLFGRAGTSYHSRLQETQYF. The CDR3 DNA sequence: TGTGCCAGCAGTTTATTCGGGCGTGCGGGGACTTCTTATCATTCAAGACTCCAAGAGACCCAGTACTTC.

A single count supports this clone. V usage is TRBV18 and J usage is TRBJ1-4; the match to TRBD1 covers 8 bases. The CDR3 sequence is 15 residues long. From germline, CDR1 is KGHSH and CDR2 LQKENI. V was clipped by 2 bases and J by 3 bases; unmatched bases: 2. Written as DNA, the CDR3 is TGTGCCAGCTCACCAGGACAGGGAGCTAATGAAAAACTGTTTTTT. Protein sequence: CASSPGQGANEKLFF. The complete variable domain, with remaining parts taken from reference TRBV18 and TRBJ1-4, reads NAGVMQNPRHLVRRRGQEARLRCSPMKGHSHVYWYRQLPEEGLKFMVYLQKENIIDESGMPKERFSAEFPKEGPSILRIQQVVRGDSAAYFCASSPGQGANEKLFFGSGTQLSVL.

The chain uses TRBV13 and TRBJ2-7; D ambiguous. The CDR3 extends over 14 amino acids. CDR1 is PRHDT and CDR2 is FYEKMQ in the germline V gene (reference sequence). Deletions cut 0 bases from V and 3 bases from J, with 9 bases between. The CDR3 DNA follows: TGTGCCAGCAGCTTAGGTATGAATCGCTACGAGCAGTACTTC. Amino acids: CASSLGMNRYEQYF.

This sequence joins TRBV19 and TRBJ2-1; D call uncertain. Germline loops: CDR1 LNHDA, CDR2 SQIVND (reference sequence). Trimming took off 10 bases at V and 2 bases at J, with 12 bases between the two ends. The CDR3 loop spans 13 amino acids. This chain's CDR3 is CATAKGAYNEQFF. The CDR3 coding sequence is TGTGCCACCGCCAAGGGCGCCTACAATGAGCAGTTCTTC.

V and J are TRBV19 and TRBJ2-7; maybe TRBD2 (5 bases). This CDR3 region has 16 residues. The germline CDR1 and CDR2 sequences are LNHDA and SQIVND (reference sequence). Trimming shortened V by 1 base and J by 2 bases, and 15 bases separated the two germline ends. The CDR3 protein is CASSIGHLTGAYEQYF. The CDR3, as DNA: TGTGCCAGTAGTATAGGCCACCTTACCGGGGCCTACGAGCAGTACTTC.

The chain joins TRBV6-5 to TRBJ2-3; 9 nucleotides match TRBD1. V lost 4 bases and J lost 7; bases outside the gene matches: 9. The CDR3 is 15 amino acids. The germline CDR1 and CDR2 sequences are MNHEY and SVGAGI. The CDR3 here is CASSSGQGIGNTQYF. The CDR3 bases are TGTGCCAGCAGTTCCGGACAGGGGATTGGGAATACGCAGTATTTT.

The count of this clone is one. This chain connects TRBV19 to TRBJ2-2, with no clear D. The V end was cut by 5 bases, the J end by 4 bases, with 5 bases between. Germline assignment: CDR1 LNHDA and CDR2 SQIVND (reference sequence). This CDR3 is built from 12 residues. The CDR3 region is CASSWGTGELFF. In DNA form, the CDR3 reads TGTGCCAGTAGTTGGGGCACCGGGGAGCTGTTTTTT.

This chain uses TRBV11-2 with TRBJ2-7; 11 nucleotides agree with TRBD1. Trimming cost V 4 bases and J 4 bases; bases outside gene matches: 6. The CDR3 has 15 residues. Germline V gene data show CDR1 as SGHAT and CDR2 as FQNNGV. CDR3 nucleotides: TGTGCCAGCAGCTCCAGGACAGGGGGCATATACGAGCAGTACTTC. Protein product: CASSSRTGGIYEQYF.

V is TRBV19 and J is TRBJ2-1, with a weak D call TRBD2 (6 bases). The CDR3 has 17 amino acids. V shed 1 base and J shed 0 bases, with 13 bases lying between them. The germline V gene has CDR1 LNHDA and CDR2 SQIVND (reference sequence). DNA of the CDR3: TGTGCCAGTAGTATAGCTAGGCTAGCGAACTCCTACAATGAGCAGTTCTTC. It translates to CASSIARLANSYNEQFF.

V gene TRBV9 combines with J gene TRBJ2-3, with TRBD2 matching over 7 bases. Germline trimming cut 0 bases from V and 3 bases from J; bases unmatched to any gene: 4. The germline V gene has CDR1 SGDLS and CDR2 YYNGEE. This CDR3 has 15 amino acids. CDR3 bases: TGTGCCAGCAGCGTAGAGGCGGGAGAGACAGATACGCAGTATTTT. It translates to CASSVEAGETDTQYF.

The CDR3 is CASSFISSYNEQFF. The CDR3 DNA follows: TGTGCCAGCAGTTTCATAAGCTCCTACAATGAGCAGTTCTTC. The chain joins TRBV27 to TRBJ2-1; no reliable D call. Germline-derived CDR1 and CDR2 are MNHEY and SMNVEV (reference sequence). The CDR3 spans 14 residues. The germline V and J ends were trimmed by 3 bases and 0 bases, with 6 bases remaining between them.